This T cell receptor (beta chain) was profiled in a study of regulatory T cells in long-lasting Graves disease. Study as a whole: With positive TSH receptor antibodies and over 5 years of antithyroid drugs, Graves' disease was considered persistent.

Germline CDR1 and CDR2: MDHEN and SYDVKM. The CDR3 spans 15 residues. Trimming left V 4 bases short and J 0 bases short, with 9 bases between. This clonotype has ten or more counts. Specified time point: persistent/refractory GD, antithyroid drugs over 5 years with positive TRAb. From PBMCs, RNA was extracted and then used to make the TCR library. Investigators prepared the TCR beta libraries by applying iRepertoire HTBI primers and Arm-PCR of CDR3 regions. TCRdb analysed the multiplex PCR reads with MiXCR anew, one entry per CDR3 protein. Of roughly 500,000 distinct CDR3 sequences listed, 22% are singletons.

The input for sequencing was peripheral blood mononuclear cells (PBMCs), taken when the disease was refractory, from a patient treated with antithyroid drugs. This sequence originates from a female donor with Graves disease. The rearrangement joins TRBV28 to TRBJ1-4; D is perhaps TRBD1 (5 bases). The CDR3 sequence: CASSSSTATNEKLFF. CDR3 bases: TGTGCCAGCAGTTCCTCGACAGCAACTAATGAAAAACTGTTTTTT. Filled out from reference TRBV28 and TRBJ1-4, the complete variable domain reads DVKVTQSSRYLVKRTGEKVFLECVQDMDHENMFWYRQDPGLGLRLIYFSYDVKMKEKGDIPEGYSVSREKKERFSLILESASTNQTSMYLCASSSSTATNEKLFFGSGTQLSVL.